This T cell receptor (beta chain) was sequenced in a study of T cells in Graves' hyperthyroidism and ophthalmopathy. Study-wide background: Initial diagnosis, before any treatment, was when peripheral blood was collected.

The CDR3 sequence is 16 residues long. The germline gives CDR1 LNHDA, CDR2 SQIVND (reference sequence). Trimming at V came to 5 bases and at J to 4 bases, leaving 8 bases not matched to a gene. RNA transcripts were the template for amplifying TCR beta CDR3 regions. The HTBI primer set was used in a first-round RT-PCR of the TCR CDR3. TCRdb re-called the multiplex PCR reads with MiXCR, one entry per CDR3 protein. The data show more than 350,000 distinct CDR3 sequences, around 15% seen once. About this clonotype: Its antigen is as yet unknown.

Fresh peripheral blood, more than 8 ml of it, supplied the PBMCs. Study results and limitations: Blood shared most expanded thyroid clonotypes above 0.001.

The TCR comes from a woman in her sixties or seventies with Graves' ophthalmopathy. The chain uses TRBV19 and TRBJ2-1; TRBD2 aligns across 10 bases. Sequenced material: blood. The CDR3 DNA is TGTGCCAGTAGTTGGCTAGCGGGAGCGCGATACAATGAGCAGTTCTTC. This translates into CASSWLAGARYNEQFF.